This T cell receptor beta chain is from a study of blood T cell repertoires in COVID-19. The protocol was immunoSEQ multiplex PCR, while the TCRdb copy is restricted to in-frame clones and leaves out a portion. The table records about 170,000 clones, about 88% of them present only once. V lost 2 bases to trimming and J lost 3 bases; unmatched junction nucleotides: 4. The CDR3 contains 16 residues. Looked up from germline, CDR1 is LNHDA and CDR2 is SQIVND (reference sequence). This receptor was taken from a man in his sixties with acute or convalescent COVID-19. The chain joins TRBV19 to TRBJ2-3; 11 bases are shared with TRBD2. Material: peripheral blood. The CDR3 region is CASSIPLAGGTDTQYF. In nucleotides, the CDR3 is TGTGCCAGTAGTATACCGCTAGCGGGAGGTACAGATACGCAGTATTTT.